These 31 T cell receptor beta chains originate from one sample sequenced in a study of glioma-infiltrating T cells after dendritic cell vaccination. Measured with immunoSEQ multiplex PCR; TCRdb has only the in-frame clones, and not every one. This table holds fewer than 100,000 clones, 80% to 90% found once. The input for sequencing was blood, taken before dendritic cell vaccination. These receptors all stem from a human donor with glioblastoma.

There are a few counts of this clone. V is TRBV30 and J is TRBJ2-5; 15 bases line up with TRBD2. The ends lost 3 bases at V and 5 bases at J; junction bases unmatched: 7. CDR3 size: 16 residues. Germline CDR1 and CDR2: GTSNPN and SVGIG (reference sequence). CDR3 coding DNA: TGTGCCTGGAGGCAAGGACTAGCGGGAGGGCGGGAGACCCAGTACTTC. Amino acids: CAWRQGLAGGRETQYF.

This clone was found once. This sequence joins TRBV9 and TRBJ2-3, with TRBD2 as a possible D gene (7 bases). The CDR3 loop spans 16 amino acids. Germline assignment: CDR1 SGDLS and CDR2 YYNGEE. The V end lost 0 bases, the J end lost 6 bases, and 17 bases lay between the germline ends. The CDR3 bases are TGTGCCAGCAGCGTAGTCGAGGGGGGGCCAGGGGATACGCAGTATTTT. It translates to CASSVVEGGPGDTQYF.

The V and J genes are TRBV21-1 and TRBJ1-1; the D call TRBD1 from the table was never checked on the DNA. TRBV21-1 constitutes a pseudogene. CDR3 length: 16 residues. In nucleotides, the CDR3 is TGTGCCAGCAGCACTCGACAGGTTCTTGTGAACACTGAAGCTTTCTTT. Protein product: CASSTRQVLVNTEAFF.

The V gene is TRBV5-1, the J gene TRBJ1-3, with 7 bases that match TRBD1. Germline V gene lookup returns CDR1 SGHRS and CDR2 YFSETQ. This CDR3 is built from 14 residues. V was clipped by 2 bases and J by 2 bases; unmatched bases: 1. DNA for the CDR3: TGCGCCAGCAGCTTAGACAGGGCTGGAAACACCATATATTTT. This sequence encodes CASSLDRAGNTIYF.

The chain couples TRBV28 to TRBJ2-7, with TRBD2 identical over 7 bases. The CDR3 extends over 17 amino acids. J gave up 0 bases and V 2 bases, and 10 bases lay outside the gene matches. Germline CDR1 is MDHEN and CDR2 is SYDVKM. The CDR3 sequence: CASSLGLADWSSYEQYF. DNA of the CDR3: TGTGCCAGCAGTTTAGGGCTAGCGGACTGGAGCTCCTACGAGCAGTACTTC.

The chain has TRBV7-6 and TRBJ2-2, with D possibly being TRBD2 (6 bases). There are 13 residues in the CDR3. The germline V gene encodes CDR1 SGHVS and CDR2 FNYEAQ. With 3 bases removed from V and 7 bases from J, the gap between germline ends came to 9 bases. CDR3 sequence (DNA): TGTGCCAGCAGCTTTTCGGAGGGCGGGGAGCTGTTTTTT. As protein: CASSFSEGGELFF.

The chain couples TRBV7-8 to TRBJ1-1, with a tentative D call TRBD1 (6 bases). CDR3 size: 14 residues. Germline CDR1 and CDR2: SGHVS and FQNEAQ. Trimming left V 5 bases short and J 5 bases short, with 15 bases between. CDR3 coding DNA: TGTGCCAGCAGCCAGGGGATTGAACGTACTGAAGCTTTCTTT. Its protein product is CASSQGIERTEAFF.

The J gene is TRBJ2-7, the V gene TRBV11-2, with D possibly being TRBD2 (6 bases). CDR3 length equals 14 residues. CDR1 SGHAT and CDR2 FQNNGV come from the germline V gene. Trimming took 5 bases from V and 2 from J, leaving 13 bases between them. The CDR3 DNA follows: TGTGCCAGCAGCCGGGACTTCGACACCTACGAGCAGTACTTC. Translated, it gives CASSRDFDTYEQYF.

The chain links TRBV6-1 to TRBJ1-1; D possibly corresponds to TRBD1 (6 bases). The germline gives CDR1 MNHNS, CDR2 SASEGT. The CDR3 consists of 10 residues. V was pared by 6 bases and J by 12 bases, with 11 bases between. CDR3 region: CASRKGETFF. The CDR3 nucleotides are TGTGCCAGCAGGAAGGGGGAAACTTTCTTT.

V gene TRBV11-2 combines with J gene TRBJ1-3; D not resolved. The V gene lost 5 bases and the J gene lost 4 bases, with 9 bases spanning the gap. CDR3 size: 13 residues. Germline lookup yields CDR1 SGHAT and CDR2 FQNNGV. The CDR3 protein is CASSPTPGNTIYF. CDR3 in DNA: TGTGCCAGCAGCCCAACTCCAGGAAACACCATATATTTT.

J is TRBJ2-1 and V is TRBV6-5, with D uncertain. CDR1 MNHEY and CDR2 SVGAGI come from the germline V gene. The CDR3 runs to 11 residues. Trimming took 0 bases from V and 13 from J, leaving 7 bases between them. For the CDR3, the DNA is TGTGCCAGCAGTTACTCGCGCTTCCAGTTCTTC. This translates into CASSYSRFQFF.

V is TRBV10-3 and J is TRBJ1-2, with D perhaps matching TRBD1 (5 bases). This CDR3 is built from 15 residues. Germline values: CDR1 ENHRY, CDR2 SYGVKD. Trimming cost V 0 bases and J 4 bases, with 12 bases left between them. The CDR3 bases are TGTGCCATCAGTGAGTCGTTGGGGCACCCCTATGGCTACACCTTC. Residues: CAISESLGHPYGYTF.

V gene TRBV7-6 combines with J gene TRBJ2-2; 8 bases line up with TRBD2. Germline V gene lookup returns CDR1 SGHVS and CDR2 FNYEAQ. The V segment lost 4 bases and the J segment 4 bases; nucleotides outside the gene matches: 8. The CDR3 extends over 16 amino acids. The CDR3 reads CASSSLAGGFTGELFF. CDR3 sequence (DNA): TGTGCCAGCAGCTCCCTGGCGGGGGGCTTCACCGGGGAGCTGTTTTTT.

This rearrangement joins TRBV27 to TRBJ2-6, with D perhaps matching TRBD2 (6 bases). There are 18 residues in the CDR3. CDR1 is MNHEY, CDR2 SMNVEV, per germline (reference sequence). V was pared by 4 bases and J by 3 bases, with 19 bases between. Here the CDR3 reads CASSSGTANLFGANVLTF. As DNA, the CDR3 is TGTGCCAGCAGTTCCGGGACTGCCAATCTCTTTGGGGCCAACGTCCTGACTTTC. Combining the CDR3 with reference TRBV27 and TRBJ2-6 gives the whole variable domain EAQVTQNPRYLITVTGKKLTVTCSQNMNHEYMSWYRQDPGLGLRQIYYSMNVEVTDKGDVPEGYKVSRKEKRNFPLILESPSPNQTSLYFCASSSGTANLFGANVLTFGAGSRLTVL.

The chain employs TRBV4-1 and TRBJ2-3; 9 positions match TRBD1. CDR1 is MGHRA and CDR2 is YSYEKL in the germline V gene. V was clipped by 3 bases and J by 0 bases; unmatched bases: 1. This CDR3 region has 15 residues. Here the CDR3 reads CASSHDRGSTDTQYF. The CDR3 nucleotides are TGCGCCAGCAGCCATGACAGGGGGAGCACAGATACGCAGTATTTT.

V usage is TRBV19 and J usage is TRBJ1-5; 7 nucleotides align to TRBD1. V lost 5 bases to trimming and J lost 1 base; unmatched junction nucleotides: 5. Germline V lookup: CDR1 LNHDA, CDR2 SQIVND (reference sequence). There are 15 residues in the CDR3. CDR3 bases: TGTGCCAGTAGTTGGGGGACAGAGAGCAATCAGCCCCAGCATTTT. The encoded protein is CASSWGTESNQPQHF.

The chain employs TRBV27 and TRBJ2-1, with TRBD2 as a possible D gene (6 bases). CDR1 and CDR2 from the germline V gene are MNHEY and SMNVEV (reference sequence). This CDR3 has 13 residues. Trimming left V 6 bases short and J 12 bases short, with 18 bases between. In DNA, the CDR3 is TGTGCCAGCAGAAGGGACTGGCGATCGGGGCAGTTCTTC. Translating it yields CASRRDWRSGQFF.

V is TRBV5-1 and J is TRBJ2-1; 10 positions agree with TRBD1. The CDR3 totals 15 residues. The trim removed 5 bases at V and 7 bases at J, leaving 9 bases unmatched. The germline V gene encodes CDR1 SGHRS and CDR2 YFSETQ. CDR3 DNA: TGCGCCAGCAGAAGCCGCGGGACAGGGGCAAATGAGCAGTTCTTC. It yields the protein CASRSRGTGANEQFF.

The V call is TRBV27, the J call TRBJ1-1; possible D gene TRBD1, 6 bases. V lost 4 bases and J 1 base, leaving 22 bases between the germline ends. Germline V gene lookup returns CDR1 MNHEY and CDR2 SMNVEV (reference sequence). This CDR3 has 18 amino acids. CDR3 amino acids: CASSSAGVWGGPNTEAFF. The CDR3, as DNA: TGTGCCAGCAGTTCCGCAGGGGTTTGGGGAGGGCCGAACACTGAAGCTTTCTTT.

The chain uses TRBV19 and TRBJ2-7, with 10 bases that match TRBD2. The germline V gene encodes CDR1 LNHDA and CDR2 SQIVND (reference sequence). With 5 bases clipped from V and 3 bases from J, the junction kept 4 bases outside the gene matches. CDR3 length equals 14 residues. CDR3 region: CASSFTSGIYEQYF. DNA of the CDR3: TGTGCCAGTAGTTTTACTAGCGGGATCTACGAGCAGTACTTC.

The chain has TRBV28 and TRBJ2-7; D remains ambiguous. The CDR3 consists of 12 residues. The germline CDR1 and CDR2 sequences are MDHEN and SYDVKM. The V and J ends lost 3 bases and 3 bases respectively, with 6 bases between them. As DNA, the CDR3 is TGTGCCAGCAGTTTGGTCTACTACGAGCAGTACTTC. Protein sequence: CASSLVYYEQYF. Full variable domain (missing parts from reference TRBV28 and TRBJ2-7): DVKVTQSSRYLVKRTGEKVFLECVQDMDHENMFWYRQDPGLGLRLIYFSYDVKMKEKGDIPEGYSVSREKKERFSLILESASTNQTSMYLCASSLVYYEQYFGPGTRLTVT.

In DNA, the CDR3 is TGTGCCAGCAGCCCCGCTAGCGGGTTTAGCACAGATACGCAGTATTTT. It encodes CASSPASGFSTDTQYF. This chain joins TRBV7-2 and TRBJ2-3, with 8 bases that match TRBD2. The CDR3 is made up of 16 amino acids. V trimming: 5 bases; J trimming: 0 bases; junction bases outside the gene matches: 7. The germline V gene encodes CDR1 SGHTA and CDR2 FQGNSA.

The CDR3 DNA sequence: TGCGCCAGCAGCTTGGGGGGACACTACTACGAGCAGTACTTC. It is translated as CASSLGGHYYEQYF. The chain joins TRBV5-1 to TRBJ2-7; D might be TRBD1 (6 bases). Trimming stripped 0 bases from V and 3 bases from J, with 10 bases between. Germline loops: CDR1 SGHRS, CDR2 YFSETQ. CDR3 size: 14 residues.

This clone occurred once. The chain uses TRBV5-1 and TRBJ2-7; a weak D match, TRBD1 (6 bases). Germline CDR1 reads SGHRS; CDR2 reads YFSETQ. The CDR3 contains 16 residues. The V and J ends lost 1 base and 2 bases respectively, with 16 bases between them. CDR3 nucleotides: TGCGCCAGCAGCTTGACAGGGAGTCAGAGGGCCTACGAGCAGTACTTC. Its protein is CASSLTGSQRAYEQYF.

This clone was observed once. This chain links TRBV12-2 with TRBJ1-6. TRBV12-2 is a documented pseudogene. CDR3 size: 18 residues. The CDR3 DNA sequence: TGTGCAAGTCGCTTAGCGACCCTTGGAGGCTCCTATAATTCACCCCTCCACTTT. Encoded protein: CASRLATLGGSYNSPLHF.

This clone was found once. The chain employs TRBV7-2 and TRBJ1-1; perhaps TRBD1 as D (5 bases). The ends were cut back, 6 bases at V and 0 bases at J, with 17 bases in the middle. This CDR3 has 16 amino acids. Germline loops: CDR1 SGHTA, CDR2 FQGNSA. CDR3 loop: CASSPRQSTLNTEAFF. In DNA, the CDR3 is TGTGCCAGCAGTCCTAGACAGAGTACCTTGAACACTGAAGCTTTCTTT.

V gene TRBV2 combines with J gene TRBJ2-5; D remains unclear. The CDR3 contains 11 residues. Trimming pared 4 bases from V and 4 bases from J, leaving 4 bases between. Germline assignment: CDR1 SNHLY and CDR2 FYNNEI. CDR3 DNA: TGTGCCAGCAGTGCAATAGAGACCCAGTACTTC. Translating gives CASSAIETQYF.

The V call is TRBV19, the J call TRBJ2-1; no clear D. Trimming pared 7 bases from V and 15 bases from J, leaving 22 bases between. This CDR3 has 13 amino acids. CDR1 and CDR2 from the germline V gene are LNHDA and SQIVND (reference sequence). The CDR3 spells CASKPPPPALPFF. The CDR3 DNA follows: TGTGCCAGTAAGCCACCCCCCCCCGCATTGCCGTTCTTC.

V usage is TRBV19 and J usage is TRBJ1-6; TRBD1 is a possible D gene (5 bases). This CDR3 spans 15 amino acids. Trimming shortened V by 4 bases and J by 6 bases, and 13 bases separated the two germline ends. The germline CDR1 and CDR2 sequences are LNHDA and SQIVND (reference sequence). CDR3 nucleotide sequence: TGTGCCAGTAGTACACAGGCAGCCGGTAATTCACCCCTCCACTTT. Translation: CASSTQAAGNSPLHF.

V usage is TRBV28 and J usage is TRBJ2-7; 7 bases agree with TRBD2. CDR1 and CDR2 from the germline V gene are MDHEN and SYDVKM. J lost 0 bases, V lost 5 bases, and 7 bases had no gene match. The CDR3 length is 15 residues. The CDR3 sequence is CASSNQRTSSYEQYF. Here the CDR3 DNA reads TGTGCCAGCAGTAACCAGCGGACTAGCTCCTACGAGCAGTACTTC.

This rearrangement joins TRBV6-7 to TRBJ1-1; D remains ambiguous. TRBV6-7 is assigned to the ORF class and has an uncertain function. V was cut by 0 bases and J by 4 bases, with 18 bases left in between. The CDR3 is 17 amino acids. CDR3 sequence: CASSYSKVHGLCTEAFF. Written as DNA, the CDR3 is TGTGCCAGCAGTTACTCGAAGGTACATGGGCTTTGCACTGAAGCTTTCTTT.